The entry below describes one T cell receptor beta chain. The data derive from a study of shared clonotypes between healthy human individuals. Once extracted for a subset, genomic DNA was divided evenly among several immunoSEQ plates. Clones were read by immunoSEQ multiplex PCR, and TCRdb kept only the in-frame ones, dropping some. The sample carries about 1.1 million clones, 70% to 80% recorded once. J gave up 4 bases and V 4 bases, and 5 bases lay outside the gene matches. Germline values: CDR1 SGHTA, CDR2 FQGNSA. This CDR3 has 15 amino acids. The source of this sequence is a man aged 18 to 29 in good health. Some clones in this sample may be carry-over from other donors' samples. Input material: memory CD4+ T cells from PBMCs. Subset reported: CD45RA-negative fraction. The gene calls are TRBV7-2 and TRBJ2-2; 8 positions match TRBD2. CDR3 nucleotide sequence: TGTGCCAGCAGCTCGTCCGGGACTAGCACCGGGGAGCTGTTTTTT. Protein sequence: CASSSSGTSTGELFF.